This T cell receptor beta chain emerged from a study of regulatory T cells in long-lasting Graves disease. A remark on this clonotype: Its antigen is currently unknown.

Study findings and constraints: Small sample size may have lowered accuracy. Relative to newly diagnosed Graves' patients, persistent ones had lower TCR diversity.

In building TCR beta libraries, iRepertoire HTBI primers were used together with Arm-PCR of CDR3 regions. TCRdb reprocessed the multiplex PCR reads with MiXCR, giving one entry per CDR3 protein. This sample has roughly 510,000 distinct CDR3 sequences, with 15% to 20% found just once. The CDR3 extends over 15 amino acids. V was clipped by 0 bases and J by 3 bases, with 9 bases between them. The germline V gene has CDR1 MNHEY and CDR2 SVGAGI. Time point noted: newly diagnosed GD, antithyroid drugs for less than 3 months. PBMC RNA was the source of the TCR library. The sample was also reused in another study, on T cells in Graves' hyperthyroidism and ophthalmopathy. That report adds: Researchers ran a first-round RT-PCR on the TCR CDR3 using the HTBI primer set.

This chain uses TRBV6-5 with TRBJ2-1; D is undetermined. The clonotype comes from a man between 18 and 35 years old with Graves disease. The source was peripheral blood mononuclear cells (PBMCs), collected at new diagnosis, from a patient treated with antithyroid drugs. CDR3 amino acids: CASSYSPSIYNEQFF. CDR3 nucleotide sequence: TGTGCCAGCAGTTACTCGCCGTCTATCTACAATGAGCAGTTCTTC.